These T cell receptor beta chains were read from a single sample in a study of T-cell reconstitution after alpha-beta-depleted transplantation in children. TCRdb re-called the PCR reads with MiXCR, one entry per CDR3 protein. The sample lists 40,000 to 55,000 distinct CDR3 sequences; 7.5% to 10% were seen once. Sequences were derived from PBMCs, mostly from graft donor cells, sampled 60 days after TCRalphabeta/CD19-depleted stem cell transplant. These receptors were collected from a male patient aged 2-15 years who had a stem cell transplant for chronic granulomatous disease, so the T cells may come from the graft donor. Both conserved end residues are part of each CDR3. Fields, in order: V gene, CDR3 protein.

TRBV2	CASRAGTQEKLFF
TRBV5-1	CASSLTSGNTGELFF
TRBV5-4	CASSREGFAKNIQYF
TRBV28	CASRGPYNSPLHF
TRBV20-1	CSARDPASGFLSTYEQYF
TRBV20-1	CSAYSFGTVGSYEQYF
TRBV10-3	CAISESWGTPGETQYF
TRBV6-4	CASSDEDRGSTDTQYF
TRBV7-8	CASSGQRQGKKQPQHF
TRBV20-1	CSARVRYTDTQYF
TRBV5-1	CASSSGLLRTATYEQYF
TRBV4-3	CASSQGGALHEQFF
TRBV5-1	CASSSWTSGSTGELFF
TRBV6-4	CASSDSSGSYNEQFF
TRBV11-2	CASSLRGAHFSGSFYEQYF
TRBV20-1	CSAPDRAHEQYF
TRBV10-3	CAISPALRDEQFF
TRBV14	CASSQVGGLLGETQYF
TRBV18	CASSPGTGAAGVSPLHF
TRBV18	CASSPMWGEQFF
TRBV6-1	CASRGGRRAGELFF
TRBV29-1	CSVDIGLAGSYEQYF
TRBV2	CASSRTGGANEQFF
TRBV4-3	CASSPWAGQSYEQYF
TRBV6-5	CASRPYTGHFPYEQYF
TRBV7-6	CASSLTAGGQFF
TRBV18	CASSPNLVAGAYEQYF
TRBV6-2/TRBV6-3	CASSRWQTSGRENEQFF
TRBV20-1	CSARDLEKGTEAFF
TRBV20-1	CSARGRVSEQFF
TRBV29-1	CSVRYAETQYF
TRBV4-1	CASSQVGRRSTDTQYF
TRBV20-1	CSAKQGAGAYNEQFF
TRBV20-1	CSARPETSSSYNEQFF
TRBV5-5	CASSLAEGAVYSPLHF
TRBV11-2	CASSPSLLAVGNEQFF
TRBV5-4	CASRPGTSGRRTDTQYF
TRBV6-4	CASSGQGDTGELFF
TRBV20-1	CSARVLGYNEQFF
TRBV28	CASRASGTGTYEQYF
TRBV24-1	CATSDGGQYRETQYF
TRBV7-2	CASSLRTGVSDTQYF
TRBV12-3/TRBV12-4	CASSPTLIKPTEAFF
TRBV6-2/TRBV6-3	CASSSEPGRPEAFF
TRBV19	CASIKRGWMATRNQPQHF
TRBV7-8	CASSPHLDPTQYF
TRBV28	CASSLVPDSTDTQYF
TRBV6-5	CASSYSDINSYTF
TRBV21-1	CASSSLEQGELFF
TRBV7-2	CASSLGRTQHF